Each of the 31 T cell receptor beta chains below was sequenced from the same sample in a study of Graves' ophthalmopathy and Graves' hyperthyroidism. TCR beta CDR3 amplification used RNA transcripts. The first-round RT-PCR employed HTBI primers together with the Qiagen OneStep RT-PCR kit. A multiplex PCR was then performed as the second round. TCRdb re-called the multiplex PCR reads with MiXCR, one entry per CDR3 protein. This table holds over a million distinct CDR3 sequences, roughly 35% found once. The material sequenced was peripheral blood or thyroid tissue (not recorded which). The receptors here all came from an adult man with Graves' hyperthyroidism.

Many counts were recorded for this clonotype. This rearrangement joins TRBV20-1 to TRBJ2-2; the match to TRBD1 covers 10 bases. CDR3 length equals 15 residues. The trim removed 3 bases at V and 6 bases at J, leaving 7 bases unmatched. Germline CDR1 is DFQATT and CDR2 is SNEGSKA (reference sequence). The CDR3 bases are TGCAGTGCTAGGACAGGGGGCGCCCAAGCCGGGGAGCTGTTTTTT. This translates into CSARTGGAQAGELFF.

The chain links TRBV9 to TRBJ2-7, with D tentatively TRBD2 (6 bases). The V end was cut by 6 bases, the J end by 3 bases, with 19 bases between. The CDR3 runs to 15 residues. Germline CDR1 and CDR2: SGDLS and YYNGEE. The CDR3 loop reads CASTPPAGLRYEQYF. The CDR3 coding sequence is TGTGCCAGCACCCCCCCCGCGGGACTCCGCTACGAGCAGTACTTC.

The chain recombines TRBV15 with TRBJ2-2; possible D gene TRBD1, 5 bases. CDR3 length: 14 amino acids. With 1 base removed from V and 6 bases from J, the gap between germline ends came to 9 bases. The V gene's germline CDR1 is LNHNV and CDR2 YYDKDF (reference sequence). CDR3 nucleotides: TGTGCCACCAGCAGAGGCCAGGGATCCGGGGAGCTGTTTTTT. Its protein product is CATSRGQGSGELFF. Drawing the rest from reference TRBV15 and TRBJ2-2, the complete variable domain is DAMVIQNPRYQVTQFGKPVTLSCSQTLNHNVMYWYQQKSSQAPKLLFHYYDKDFNNEADTPDNFQSRRPNTSFCFLDIRSPGLGDTAMYLCATSRGQGSGELFFGEGSRLTVL.

This clonotype showed up many times. The chain joins TRBV20-1 to TRBJ1-2, with D possibly being TRBD1 (5 bases). V was clipped by 4 bases and J by 1 base, with 10 bases between them. Germline V lookup: CDR1 DFQATT, CDR2 SNEGSKA (reference sequence). This CDR3 comprises 13 residues. CDR3 region: CSAKDRYNYGYTF. The CDR3 DNA is TGCAGTGCTAAAGACAGATATAACTATGGCTACACCTTC.

The table lists this clonotype with a few counts. The genes are TRBV7-2 and TRBJ1-6, with a possible D match to TRBD1 (6 bases). CDR1 is SGHTA, CDR2 FQGNSA, per germline. CDR3 length equals 15 residues. The V and J ends lost 6 bases and 7 bases respectively, with 16 bases between them. In DNA form, the CDR3 reads TGTGCCAGCAGTTTCACAGGGAAAAAAAATTCACCCCTCCACTTT. Protein sequence: CASSFTGKKNSPLHF. The entire variable domain, with the rest obtained from reference TRBV7-2 and TRBJ1-6, is as follows: GAGVSQSPSNKVTEKGKDVELRCDPISGHTALYWYRQSLGQGLEFLIYFQGNSAPDKSGLPSDRFSAERTGGSVSTLTIQRTQQEDSAVYLCASSFTGKKNSPLHFGNGTRLTVT.

This clonotype has a count of ten or more. V and J are TRBV5-1 and TRBJ1-5; TRBD1 might be the D (6 bases). The germline V and J ends were trimmed by 5 bases and 9 bases, with 18 bases remaining between them. CDR3 length equals 14 residues. Germline CDR1 SGHRS, CDR2 YFSETQ. This CDR3 reads CASSPDSSIRPQHF. The CDR3 region has the DNA TGCGCCAGCAGTCCGGACAGTTCAATCAGGCCCCAGCATTTT.

The rearrangement links TRBV25-1 to TRBJ2-5, with no clear D. CDR3 length equals 10 residues. CDR1 and CDR2 from the germline V gene are MGHDK and SYGVNS. Trimming removed 10 bases at V and 0 bases at J, with 3 bases between. The CDR3 protein is CATNQETQYF. For the CDR3, the DNA is TGTGCCACCAACCAAGAGACCCAGTACTTC.

V gene TRBV7-2 combines with J gene TRBJ2-7; 11 bases agree with TRBD1. The CDR3 has 16 amino acids. Germline loops: CDR1 SGHTA, CDR2 FQGNSA. The V segment lost 3 bases and the J segment 6 bases; nucleotides outside the gene matches: 10. CDR3 sequence reads: CASSLRGTGGRSEQYF. CDR3 DNA: TGTGCCAGCAGCTTGAGGGGGACAGGGGGGCGCAGCGAGCAGTACTTC.

This clonotype appeared many times. The genes are TRBV29-1 and TRBJ2-7; TRBD2 is a possible D gene (5 bases). The germline V and J ends were trimmed by 4 bases and 5 bases, with 9 bases remaining between them. Germline V lookup: CDR1 SQVTM, CDR2 ANQGSEA. CDR3 size: 11 residues. DNA for the CDR3: TGCAGCGTTGGGGAGTGGGACGAGCAGTACTTC. Its translation: CSVGEWDEQYF.

This chain connects TRBV6-6 to TRBJ2-7, with TRBD1 matching over 9 bases. This CDR3 is built from 14 residues. J lost 3 bases, V lost 7 bases, and 7 bases had no gene match. The germline V gene encodes CDR1 MNHNY and CDR2 SVGAGI (reference sequence). The CDR3 region is CASIRGQGNYEQYF. The CDR3 region has the DNA TGTGCCAGCATCCGGGGACAGGGCAACTACGAGCAGTACTTC.

This clonotype was detected only a few times. V and J are TRBV12-3 or TRBV12-4 and TRBJ2-7; D is uncertain. The CDR3 totals 13 residues. Deletions cut 6 bases from V and 2 bases from J, with 11 bases between. Here the CDR3 DNA reads TGTGCCAGCAGAAGAGGACCAACCTACGAGCAGTACTTC. Protein product: CASRRGPTYEQYF.

The rearrangement links TRBV13 to TRBJ1-4, with D maybe TRBD1 (5 bases). The ends were cut back, 0 bases at V and 8 bases at J, with 13 bases in the middle. The CDR3 has 15 residues. Looked up from germline, CDR1 is PRHDT and CDR2 is FYEKMQ (reference sequence). CDR3 protein: CASSLGPGNGEKLFF. Here the CDR3 DNA reads TGTGCCAGCAGCTTAGGCCCAGGGAATGGAGAAAAACTGTTTTTT.

This clonotype was detected ten times or more. The chain combines TRBV29-1 with TRBJ1-1; no clear D. The germline CDR1 and CDR2 sequences are SQVTM and ANQGSEA. The ends were cut back, 6 bases at V and 8 bases at J, with 16 bases in the middle. The CDR3 is 12 amino acids. DNA of the CDR3: TGCAGCGTGGTCGGAGGAGAACTCGAAGCTTTCTTT. As protein: CSVVGGELEAFF.

This clonotype was found a few times. This may be a read error, as it is one base from a much larger clone. The chain links TRBV15 to TRBJ1-2; no firm D call. This CDR3 has 15 residues. V was trimmed by 7 bases and J by 0 bases, leaving 15 bases between them. Germline V lookup: CDR1 LNHNV, CDR2 YYDKDF (reference sequence). The CDR3: CATTTRWGANYGYTF. The CDR3 nucleotides read TGTGCCACCACCACAAGGTGGGGAGCTAACTATGGCTACACCTTC.

In DNA, the CDR3 is TGCAGTGCTAGAGATCCCGGTAGAGCGGACCCATACGAGCAGTACTTC. It is translated as CSARDPGRADPYEQYF. V usage is TRBV20-1 and J usage is TRBJ2-7; tentative D call: TRBD2 (5 bases). The V end was cut by 0 bases, the J end by 4 bases, with 19 bases between. Looked up from germline, CDR1 is DFQATT and CDR2 is SNEGSKA (reference sequence). This CDR3 is built from 16 residues.

This clonotype was counted many times. This may be a read error, as it is one base from a much larger clone. The chain combines TRBV7-6 with TRBJ2-5, with TRBD2 matching 7 bases. The CDR3 is made up of 15 amino acids. Germline CDR1 SGHVS, CDR2 FNYEAQ. CDR3 residues: CTSSYTGGEGETQYF. The CDR3 nucleotides are TGTACCAGCAGCTATACGGGGGGAGAGGGAGAGACCCAGTACTTC.

This clonotype has just a few counts. V and J are TRBV29-1 and TRBJ2-7; D perhaps matches TRBD1 (5 bases). Trimming stripped 6 bases from V and 6 bases from J, with 18 bases between. Looked up from germline, CDR1 is SQVTM and CDR2 is ANQGSEA. The CDR3 has 13 residues. The CDR3 bases are TGCAGCGTCCTGGTTTATCAAAGGGGCGAGCAGTACTTC. Translating gives CSVLVYQRGEQYF.

V and J are TRBV10-2 and TRBJ1-6; D gene ambiguous. Trimming removed 4 bases from V and 11 bases from J, with 12 bases in between. The CDR3 loop spans 13 amino acids. CDR1 is WSHSY and CDR2 is SAAADI in the germline V gene. This CDR3 reads CASSGIPNPPLHF. The CDR3 nucleotides are TGCGCCAGCAGTGGCATACCCAATCCACCCCTCCACTTT.

The table lists this clonotype with many counts. The V and J genes are TRBV7-9 and TRBJ2-7, with no clear D. Per germline, CDR1 SEHNR and CDR2 FQNEAQ (reference sequence). This CDR3 spans 13 amino acids. Deletions cut 2 bases from V and 5 bases from J, with 10 bases between. The CDR3 nucleotides are TGTGCCAGCAGCTTAAGGCAGACGGACGAGCAGTACTTC. Amino acids: CASSLRQTDEQYF.

This chain connects TRBV4-3 to TRBJ1-3; 8 bases are shared with TRBD1. The ends lost 0 bases at V and 2 bases at J; junction bases unmatched: 3. The CDR3 covers 16 residues. CDR1 is LGHNA and CDR2 is YSLEER in the germline V gene. The DNA for the CDR3 is TGCGCCAGCAGCCAAGAAACAGGGGGAACTGGAAACACCATATATTTT. This gives the protein CASSQETGGTGNTIYF.

The V gene is TRBV4-1, the J gene TRBJ2-7, with 9 positions matching TRBD2. The CDR3 sequence is 17 residues long. From germline, CDR1 is MGHRA and CDR2 YSYEKL. J was trimmed by 1 base and V by 0 bases; bases with no gene match: 7. Here the CDR3 DNA reads TGCGCCAGCAGCCAAGATGGCCCAGCGGGGGGATCCTACGAGCAGTACTTC. Translation gives CASSQDGPAGGSYEQYF.

The table lists this clonotype with many counts. The chain combines TRBV19 with TRBJ1-2; weak D call: TRBD1 (6 bases). CDR3 size: 14 residues. Germline V lookup: CDR1 LNHDA, CDR2 SQIVND (reference sequence). V was pared by 6 bases and J by 7 bases, with 18 bases between. In DNA form, the CDR3 reads TGTGCCAGTAGACCCCTTAACGGGGGCGGTGGCTACACCTTC. As protein: CASRPLNGGGGYTF.

The chain has TRBV7-9 and TRBJ1-1; D gene ambiguous. Trimming shortened V by 1 base and J by 0 bases, and 12 bases separated the two germline ends. The CDR3 totals 16 residues. Per germline, CDR1 SEHNR and CDR2 FQNEAQ (reference sequence). In nucleotides, the CDR3 is TGTGCCAGCAGCTTAGGCTTCAGGCGCATGAACACTGAAGCTTTCTTT. Translation: CASSLGFRRMNTEAFF.

The chain joins TRBV5-6 to TRBJ1-6; D gene uncertain. V shed 2 bases and J shed 9 bases, with 9 bases lying between them. CDR1 SGHDT and CDR2 YYEEEE come from the germline V gene. This CDR3 has 13 residues. The CDR3, as DNA: TGTGCCAGCAGCTTCGTCGGAGGTTCACCCCTCCACTTT. Its translation is CASSFVGGSPLHF.

The chain links TRBV4-1 to TRBJ2-7; TRBD2 matches 13 bases. CDR1 MGHRA and CDR2 YSYEKL come from the germline V gene. This CDR3 is 15 amino acids long. Trimming took 1 base from V and 7 from J; bases not matched to a gene: 4. CDR3 amino acids: CASSQAGLAGNEQYF. In DNA, the CDR3 is TGCGCCAGCAGCCAAGCGGGACTAGCGGGAAATGAGCAGTACTTC.

This clonotype was counted at least ten times. The chain recombines TRBV5-1 with TRBJ2-7; D is perhaps TRBD1 (5 bases). Germline V gene lookup returns CDR1 SGHRS and CDR2 YFSETQ. V was shortened by 0 bases and J by 2 bases, with 9 bases between the two germline ends. The CDR3 loop spans 14 amino acids. The CDR3 sequence: CASSLDQGTYEQYF. The CDR3 bases are TGCGCCAGCAGCTTGGACCAGGGAACCTACGAGCAGTACTTC. Based on the CDR3 plus reference TRBV5-1 and TRBJ2-7, the full variable domain is KAGVTQTPRYLIKTRGQQVTLSCSPISGHRSVSWYQQTPGQGLQFLFEYFSETQRNKGNFPGRFSGRQFSNSRSEMNVSTLELGDSALYLCASSLDQGTYEQYFGPGTRLTVT.

With respect to this clonotype: One end of the junction does not line up with germline, which may come from a read error. The V and J genes are TRBV20-1 and TRBJ2-7, with unresolved D. This CDR3 has 15 residues. The germline CDR1 and CDR2 sequences are DFQATT and SNEGSKA (reference sequence). The CDR3 region is CSARIWRFASCEQYF. CDR3 DNA sequence: TGCAGTGCTAGAATTTGGCGGTTCGCCTCCTGCGAGCAGTACTTC.

This chain joins TRBV5-1 and TRBJ2-2; no reliable D call. Trimming took 4 bases from V and 0 from J, leaving 16 bases between them. Germline CDR1 SGHRS, CDR2 YFSETQ. The CDR3 loop spans 17 amino acids. The DNA of the CDR3 is TGCGCCAGCAGCCCGAATGCAGCGACTCCGAACACCGGGGAGCTGTTTTTT. This sequence encodes CASSPNAATPNTGELFF.

Turning to this clonotype: A much bigger clone sits one base away, suggesting this may be a read error. The rearrangement uses TRBV7-9 and TRBJ1-4; TRBD1 aligns across 7 bases. CDR1 and CDR2 (germline): SEHNR, FQNEAQ (reference sequence). The CDR3 loop spans 15 amino acids. V was clipped by 9 bases and J by 0 bases; unmatched bases: 7. This CDR3 is CARGRQGTTNEKLFF. DNA for the CDR3: TGTGCCAGGGGGAGACAGGGTACAACTAATGAAAAACTGTTTTTT.

The J gene is TRBJ1-2, the V gene TRBV2, with unresolved D. Trimming pared 5 bases from V and 2 bases from J, leaving 15 bases between. The CDR3 has 15 residues. Germline values: CDR1 SNHLY, CDR2 FYNNEI. This CDR3 reads CASSLRRDSNYGYTF. CDR3 nucleotides: TGTGCCAGCAGTTTAAGGAGGGATTCCAACTATGGCTACACCTTC.

Many counts were recorded for this clonotype. The gene calls are TRBV4-3 and TRBJ2-5; D remains unclear. The CDR3 consists of 13 residues. Trimming left V 0 bases short and J 4 bases short, with 6 bases between. Per germline, CDR1 LGHNA and CDR2 YSLEER. CDR3 residues: CASSQDRRETQYF. CDR3 DNA sequence: TGCGCCAGCAGCCAAGATAGAAGAGAGACCCAGTACTTC.